Described below is a single T cell receptor (beta chain) sequence and its context. Its antigen is still unknown. Here immunoSEQ multiplex PCR was the method, and the copy in TCRdb shows in-frame clones only, minus some. Counted here are 60,000 or so clones, over 80% occurring once; the ten biggest clones make up 3% to 4%. This sample was included in a study of OX40 agonist ivuxolimab in advanced cancers. The overall study: Dosing consisted of intravenous ivuxolimab at 0.01 to 10 mg/kg every 2 weeks. Dose-escalation patients' cancers were hepatocellular carcinoma, melanoma, renal cell or head and neck cancer. Broader study findings: People who partly responded at 0.1-3.0 mg/kg had some of the least clonal expansion seen.

With 6 bases removed from V and 0 bases from J, the gap between germline ends came to 13 bases. The germline V gene encodes CDR1 SEHNR and CDR2 FQNEAQ (reference sequence). The CDR3 consists of 15 residues. The chain is built from TRBV7-9 and TRBJ2-3; the D gene is possibly TRBD1 (5 bases). Sequences were derived from CD4+ or CD8+ T cells sorted from blood, sampled in a trial of the OX40 agonist ivuxolimab. The TCR sequence derives from an adult with an advanced solid tumor such as melanoma, head and neck, liver or kidney cancer. For the CDR3, the DNA is TGTGCCAGCAGTCCCTCCAGGGTGAGCACAGATACGCAGTATTTT. This encodes CASSPSRVSTDTQYF.